These 5 T cell receptor beta chains share one sample of origin, sequenced in a study of cytotoxic CD8 clonotypes in ibrutinib-treated CLL. The repertoire was sequenced with immunoSEQ multiplex PCR; TCRdb's copy has only in-frame clones and lacks some. The data hold 150,000 to 250,000 clones, with over 55% observed a single time. Sequenced here: PBMCs, sampled after 24 months of ibrutinib treatment. Receptors originate from a human donor with chronic lymphocytic leukemia.

In its sample, this clone was seen a few times. The chain uses TRBV2 and TRBJ1-5, with D possibly matching TRBD1 (5 bases). Germline V gene sequence: CDR1 SNHLY, CDR2 FYNNEI. Trimming cost V 4 bases and J 2 bases, with 12 bases left between them. The CDR3 is 15 amino acids. DNA of the CDR3: TGTGCCAGCAGTGGGGGCGGCTGGGGCAATCAGCCCCAGCATTTT. Translated: CASSGGGWGNQPQHF.

This rearrangement joins TRBV9 to TRBJ2-1; D is perhaps TRBD2 (5 bases). There are 13 residues in the CDR3. Trimming took off 0 bases at V and 9 bases at J, with 10 bases between the two ends. Looked up from germline, CDR1 is SGDLS and CDR2 is YYNGEE. The CDR3 DNA reads as TGTGCCAGCAGCGTAGGTTTGGGGAGTGAGCAGTTCTTC. Its protein is CASSVGLGSEQFF.

The chain carries TRBV7-2 and TRBJ2-7; D not certain. Looked up from germline, CDR1 is SGHTA and CDR2 is FQGNSA. V lost 3 bases and J 2 bases, leaving 11 bases between the germline ends. The CDR3 has 14 amino acids. The CDR3 DNA sequence: TGTGCCAGCAGCTTTAGAAGAGGAGCCTACGAGCAGTACTTC. It translates to CASSFRRGAYEQYF.

The chain has TRBV4-1 and TRBJ1-1; unclear D gene. The CDR3 loop spans 14 amino acids. V was shortened by 0 bases and J by 0 bases, with 5 bases between the two germline ends. CDR1 and CDR2 (germline): MGHRA, YSYEKL. The CDR3 protein is CASSQDRMNTEAFF. Here the CDR3 DNA reads TGCGCCAGCAGCCAAGATCGAATGAACACTGAAGCTTTCTTT.

The sample holds a few counts of this clone. The rearrangement joins TRBV10-3 to TRBJ2-7; D might be TRBD2 (6 bases). The germline V gene has CDR1 ENHRY and CDR2 SYGVKD. V was cut by 2 bases and J by 7 bases, with 6 bases left in between. This CDR3 spans 11 amino acids. CDR3 coding DNA: TGTGCCATCAGTGAGGGAGGGGAGCAGTACTTC. As protein: CAISEGGEQYF.